Listed below are T cell receptor beta chains from one sample, sequenced in a study of blood T cell repertoires in COVID-19. Sequenced by immunoSEQ multiplex PCR; TCRdb stores in-frame clones only, minus some. This table holds some 230,000 clones, about 88% found once. Sequenced sample: peripheral blood. These receptors came from a woman between 50 and 59 years old with COVID-19, enrolled during active disease. Each CDR3 is given without its conserved first and last residue. The D gene is left open where the match is weak.

CDR3 length,J gene,D gene,V gene,CDR3 protein
13,TRBJ2-7,TRBD1,TRBV7-9,ASSLVGQGAREQY
9,TRBJ1-4,NA,TRBV2,ASSETGKLF
13,TRBJ2-5,TRBD1,TRBV3-1/TRBV3-2,ASSQGGQGGETQY
11,TRBJ2-1,TRBD1,TRBV30,AWEWTGINEQF
12,TRBJ2-2,NA,TRBV9,ASSPGGISGELF
10,TRBJ1-1,TRBD1,TRBV28,ATDTRGLGAF
14,TRBJ2-1,TRBD2,TRBV15,ATRGGTAGGYNEQF
13,TRBJ2-1,TRBD2,TRBV27,ASSPLAGGRIEQF
13,TRBJ1-1,TRBD1,TRBV19,ASSIRGQGPHEAF
13,TRBJ2-7,NA,TRBV11-2,ASSLERGPPYEQY
12,TRBJ2-4,NA,TRBV5-1,ASSRDLAKNIQY
15,TRBJ2-7,TRBD1,TRBV5-6,ASSFRTGTGTIYEQY
10,TRBJ2-1,NA,TRBV29-1,SVAPDGRLKF
14,TRBJ1-2,TRBD1,TRBV11-2,ASSLDWTGGSNGYT
13,TRBJ1-3,NA,TRBV11-2,ASSLEAGSRNTIY
11,TRBJ2-2,NA,TRBV28,ASSQDSPGELF
15,TRBJ1-3,TRBD1,TRBV5-6,ASSLITGTGAGNTIY
15,TRBJ2-2,NA,TRBV2,ASSTTNIIENTGELF
14,TRBJ2-1,TRBD2,TRBV14,ASSRGGLAGVYEQF
15,TRBJ2-1,TRBD1,TRBV7-8,ASSPSRPGQLGNEQF
12,TRBJ2-3,NA,TRBV2,ASSASSSTDTQY
15,TRBJ1-2,TRBD1,TRBV19,ASSPTGTGAFSGGYT
15,TRBJ2-3,TRBD1,TRBV11-2,ASSLGTGGLGRDTQY
15,TRBJ1-2,TRBD1,TRBV9,ASSVDPLGQGAGGYT
9,TRBJ1-1,NA,TRBV19,ASSSSGEAF
11,TRBJ2-7,NA,TRBV2,ASSVFSSYEQY
12,TRBJ2-2,NA,TRBV5-1,ASSVTQGTGELF
13,TRBJ1-1,NA,TRBV7-2,ASSFGTHGNTEAF
16,TRBJ1-5,NA,TRBV1,TIPRDSHIQISNQPQH
12,TRBJ1-2,NA,TRBV3-1/TRBV3-2,ASSGQTGGYGYT
13,TRBJ2-7,TRBD1,TRBV5-8,ASSPTGQGLKGQY
13,TRBJ1-2,NA,TRBV12-5,ASGTGEAFSYGYT
12,TRBJ1-2,NA,TRBV10-3,AISVEGMGYGYT
15,TRBJ1-1,NA,TRBV5-4,ASSMQVPPTLNTEAF
12,TRBJ2-1,TRBD2,TRBV7-9,ASETSGGINEQF
14,TRBJ1-6,TRBD1,TRBV7-2,ASSFLRDRGNSPLH
14,TRBJ1-6,TRBD1,TRBV19,ASSIAGGTRNSPLH
13,TRBJ2-3,TRBD1,TRBV3-1/TRBV3-2,ARYIGDRDTDTQY
12,TRBJ1-1,TRBD1,TRBV6-5,ASNLGQGGTEAF
12,TRBJ2-7,TRBD1,TRBV5-1,ASSLETGVDEQY
12,TRBJ1-6,NA,TRBV30,AWRAAGGSSPLH
12,TRBJ2-1,NA,TRBV7-2,ASSLRQGWDEQF
14,TRBJ2-1,NA,TRBV7-2,ASRRLTRGPYNEQF
12,TRBJ1-1,NA,TRBV5-1,ASSPTGPGTEAF
13,TRBJ2-1,TRBD1,TRBV7-3,ASSFPGQGIDEQF
14,TRBJ2-2,TRBD1,TRBV7-6,ASSPWDRGDTGELF
13,TRBJ2-3,NA,TRBV14,ASSPSGVAADTQY
13,TRBJ2-2,NA,TRBV5-1,ASSLDVGGTGELF
13,TRBJ2-7,TRBD2,TRBV4-1,ASGFGLEEKNEQY
13,TRBJ1-2,TRBD1,TRBV24-1,ATSDPGQGGYGYT